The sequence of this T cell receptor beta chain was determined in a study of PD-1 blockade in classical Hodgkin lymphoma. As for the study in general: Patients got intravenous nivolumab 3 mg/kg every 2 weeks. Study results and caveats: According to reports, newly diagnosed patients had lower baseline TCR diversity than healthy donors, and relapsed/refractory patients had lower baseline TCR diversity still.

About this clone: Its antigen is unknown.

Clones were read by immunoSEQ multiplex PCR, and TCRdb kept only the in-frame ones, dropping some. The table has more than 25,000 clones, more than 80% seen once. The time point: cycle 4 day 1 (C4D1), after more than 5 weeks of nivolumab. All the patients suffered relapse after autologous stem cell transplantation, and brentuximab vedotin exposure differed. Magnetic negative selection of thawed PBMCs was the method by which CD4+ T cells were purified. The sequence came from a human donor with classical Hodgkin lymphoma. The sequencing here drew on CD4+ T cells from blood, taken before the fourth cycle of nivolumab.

The CDR3 reads CASSYGTGYNEQFF. The CDR3 region has the DNA TGTGCCAGCAGTTACGGGACAGGCTACAATGAGCAGTTCTTC. The V call is TRBV6-5, the J call TRBJ2-1; 8 bases align to TRBD1. This CDR3 contains 14 residues. V shed 2 bases, J shed 3 bases, and the junction held 0 bases outside the gene matches. Germline V gene data show CDR1 as MNHEY and CDR2 as SVGAGI.